The 28 T cell receptor beta chains given below trace back to one sample, sequenced in a study of blood T cell repertoires in COVID-19. Clones were sequenced by immunoSEQ multiplex PCR, and TCRdb holds only the in-frame ones, with some missing. This table holds fewer than 250,000 clones, 70% to 90% found once. Sequenced material: PBMCs or T cells enriched from blood (not recorded which). These receptors came from a woman in her thirties or forties with acute COVID-19.

This clone was recorded once. The chain links TRBV7-2 to TRBJ1-3; 7 nucleotides agree with TRBD1. After removal of 5 bases from V and 7 bases from J, the junction contained 11 bases not matched to a gene. The CDR3 runs to 15 residues. In germline, CDR1 is SGHTA, CDR2 FQGNSA. CDR3 loop: CASSVRQGVGNTIYF. For the CDR3, the DNA is TGTGCCAGCAGCGTCAGACAGGGAGTCGGTAACACCATATATTTT.

The chain is built from TRBV6-5 and TRBJ2-1; 14 bases fit TRBD2. J lost 8 bases, V lost 7 bases, and 7 bases had no gene match. This CDR3 region has 15 residues. Germline V gene data show CDR1 as MNHEY and CDR2 as SVGAGI. CDR3 in DNA: TGTGCCAGCACCACCGGGACTAGCGGGAGCTATGAGCAGTTCTTC. Translating gives CASTTGTSGSYEQFF.

CDR3 sequence: CASSLGQGVVYGYTF. In nucleotides, the CDR3 is TGTGCCAGCAGCTTAGGACAGGGGGTTGTCTATGGCTACACCTTC. The chain has TRBV7-9 and TRBJ1-2; 9 positions agree with TRBD1. The CDR3 consists of 15 residues. The junction had 4 bases not matched to a gene; V was cut back by 1 base and J by 4 bases. CDR1 SEHNR and CDR2 FQNEAQ come from the germline V gene (reference sequence).

This chain joins TRBV4-2 and TRBJ1-2; D not certain. Germline V gives CDR1 LGHNA, CDR2 YNFKEQ. The CDR3 loop spans 18 amino acids. Trimming cost V 0 bases and J 4 bases, with 21 bases left between them. The CDR3: CASSQDLGGIGSIYGYTF. The CDR3 region has the DNA TGTGCCAGCAGCCAAGATCTAGGAGGGATCGGATCCATCTATGGCTACACCTTC.

The V and J genes are TRBV5-4 and TRBJ2-1; 12 nucleotides agree with TRBD2. Germline V gene data show CDR1 as SGHNT and CDR2 as YYREEE (reference sequence). V dropped 6 bases and J dropped 6; count of bases not matched to a gene: 4. The CDR3 totals 14 residues. CDR3 residues: CASTRLAGVNEQFF. The CDR3 nucleotides read TGTGCCAGCACTCGACTAGCGGGAGTCAATGAGCAGTTCTTC. The full variable domain, completed using reference TRBV5-4 and TRBJ2-1, is ETGVTQSPTHLIKTRGQQVTLRCSSQSGHNTVSWYQQALGQGPQFIFQYYREEENGRGNFPPRFSGLQFPNYSSELNVNALELDDSALYLCASTRLAGVNEQFFGPGTRLTVL.

The chain combines TRBV2 with TRBJ1-4; no clear D gene. The CDR3 extends over 16 amino acids. CDR1 is SNHLY, CDR2 FYNNEI, per germline. V lost 5 bases and J 7 bases, leaving 20 bases between the germline ends. The CDR3 sequence: CASSPTLGIVGEKLFF. The CDR3 coding sequence is TGTGCCAGCAGTCCAACTCTCGGGATTGTCGGTGAAAAACTGTTTTTT.

The genes are TRBV7-9 and TRBJ2-2; 7 nucleotides agree with TRBD1. CDR3 length: 15 amino acids. Looked up from germline, CDR1 is SEHNR and CDR2 is FQNEAQ (reference sequence). V lost 4 bases, J lost 5 bases, and 7 bases stayed unmatched. In DNA, the CDR3 is TGTGCCAGCAGCTCTGGGACAGCCTTGACCGGGGAGCTGTTTTTT. Protein product: CASSSGTALTGELFF.

V and J are TRBV5-1 and TRBJ1-3, with 11 nucleotides matching TRBD1. The CDR3 totals 16 residues. J was trimmed by 4 bases and V by 4 bases; bases with no gene match: 7. Germline CDR1 is SGHRS and CDR2 is YFSETQ. CDR3 sequence: CASSPGQGARGNTIYF. The CDR3, as DNA: TGCGCCAGCAGCCCCGGACAGGGGGCGCGGGGAAACACCATATATTTT.

The chain links TRBV7-9 to TRBJ1-2; D not certain. In germline, CDR1 is SEHNR, CDR2 FQNEAQ (reference sequence). Trimming left V 2 bases short and J 4 bases short, with 11 bases between. The CDR3 is made up of 14 amino acids. The chain's CDR3 is CASSLTSDLYGYTF. DNA for the CDR3: TGTGCCAGCAGCTTAACCAGCGATCTCTATGGCTACACCTTC.

The V and J genes are TRBV3-1 (or the pseudogene TRBV3-2) and TRBJ2-1; TRBD2 matches at 10 bases. This CDR3 comprises 16 residues. The V segment lost 0 bases and the J segment 7 bases; nucleotides outside the gene matches: 6. CDR1 is LGHDT, CDR2 YNNKEL, per germline (reference sequence). This chain's CDR3 is CASSQDVASGRNEQFF. CDR3 coding DNA: TGTGCCAGCAGCCAAGATGTAGCTAGCGGGAGAAATGAGCAGTTCTTC.

The rearrangement uses TRBV20-1 and TRBJ2-3; D gene ambiguous. The ends were cut back, 6 bases at V and 3 bases at J, with 4 bases in the middle. Germline V lookup: CDR1 DFQATT, CDR2 SNEGSKA (reference sequence). CDR3 size: 10 residues. The CDR3 sequence is CSAGTDTQYF. In DNA form, the CDR3 reads TGCAGTGCCGGGACAGATACGCAGTATTTT.

V and J are TRBV28 and TRBJ1-2; 7 bases align to TRBD1. The CDR3 consists of 14 residues. Per germline, CDR1 MDHEN and CDR2 SYDVKM. V lost 10 bases and J lost 4; bases outside the gene matches: 12. The CDR3 bases are TGTGCCACTTCAGAACGAGGGGGCAGCTATGGCTACACCTTC. This sequence encodes CATSERGGSYGYTF.

This chain joins TRBV5-1 and TRBJ2-7; tentatively, D is TRBD1 (6 bases). CDR1 SGHRS and CDR2 YFSETQ come from the germline V gene. V lost 1 base and J lost 5, with 16 bases in between. The CDR3 extends over 15 amino acids. The CDR3 sequence: CASSLRGTQNDEQYF. The CDR3 DNA reads as TGCGCCAGCAGCTTGAGGGGGACCCAGAACGACGAGCAGTACTTC.

The chain couples TRBV9 to TRBJ1-6, with D unclear. V was cut by 4 bases and J by 7 bases, with 15 bases left in between. The CDR3 is made up of 15 amino acids. Germline V lookup: CDR1 SGDLS, CDR2 YYNGEE. CDR3 bases: TGTGCCAGCAGCCCCACTAATTCCGAAAATTCACCCCTCCACTTT. It codes for CASSPTNSENSPLHF.

This sequence joins TRBV5-4 and TRBJ1-2; 7 bases match TRBD1. The CDR3 runs to 15 residues. Germline loops: CDR1 SGHNT, CDR2 YYREEE (reference sequence). The junction had 11 bases not matched to a gene; V was cut back by 5 bases and J by 4 bases. The CDR3 spells CASSQKPGQIYGYTF. CDR3 coding DNA: TGTGCCAGCAGTCAAAAGCCGGGACAGATCTATGGCTACACCTTC.

This clone was detected only once. Here the CDR3 reads CASRGAGLPYEQYF. CDR3 DNA sequence: TGTGCCAGTCGGGGGGCAGGGCTACCCTACGAGCAGTACTTC. The chain is built from TRBV19 and TRBJ2-7; a weak D match, TRBD2 (7 bases). The CDR3 is 14 amino acids. Looked up from germline, CDR1 is LNHDA and CDR2 is SQIVND (reference sequence). V lost 8 bases, J lost 2 bases, and 16 bases lay in between. Variable domain in full (rest from reference TRBV19 and TRBJ2-7): DGGITQSPKYLFRKEGQNVTLSCEQNLNHDAMYWYRQDPGQGLRLIYYSQIVNDFQKGDIAEGYSVSREKKESFPLTVTSAQKNPTAFYLCASRGAGLPYEQYFGPGTRLTVT.

V and J are TRBV30 and TRBJ1-6; no firm D call. Germline lookup yields CDR1 GTSNPN and CDR2 SVGIG (reference sequence). The CDR3 loop spans 14 amino acids. With 5 bases removed from V and 6 bases from J, the gap between germline ends came to 14 bases. The CDR3 region has the DNA TGTGCCTGGGCCCCTTTCTCAGTTAATTCACCCCTCCACTTT. Translating it yields CAWAPFSVNSPLHF. Drawing the rest from reference TRBV30 and TRBJ1-6, the complete variable domain is SQTIHQWPATLVQPVGSPLSLECTVEGTSNPNLYWYRQAAGRGLQLLFYSVGIGQISSEVPQNLSASRPQDRQFILSSKKLLLSDSGFYLCAWAPFSVNSPLHFGNGTRLTVT.

This clone was detected a few times. The CDR3 is CASSPRIAGGLKDINEQFF. The CDR3, as DNA: TGTGCCAGCAGCCCGAGGATAGCGGGAGGGCTAAAGGATATCAATGAGCAGTTCTTC. This sequence joins TRBV7-2 and TRBJ2-1; TRBD2 matches 11 bases. CDR3 length equals 19 residues. V lost 5 bases to trimming and J lost 6 bases; unmatched junction nucleotides: 18. CDR1 is SGHTA, CDR2 FQGNSA, per germline.

This rearrangement joins TRBV6-6 to TRBJ2-1; TRBD2 agrees at 7 bases. V lost 8 bases, J lost 0 bases, and 4 bases stayed unmatched. The CDR3 is made up of 14 amino acids. Germline-derived CDR1 and CDR2 are MNHNY and SVGAGI (reference sequence). For the CDR3, the DNA is TGTGCCAGCTCTGGCGGGAGCTCCTACAATGAGCAGTTCTTC. As protein: CASSGGSSYNEQFF.

CDR3 nucleotides: TGTGCCAGCAGCTTAACCAACAGGGCCTTCCCTGAAGCTTTCTTT. The encoded protein is CASSLTNRAFPEAFF. V is TRBV7-9 and J is TRBJ1-1; maybe TRBD1 (6 bases). The CDR3 runs 15 residues. Germline V gene data show CDR1 as SEHNR and CDR2 as FQNEAQ (reference sequence). V lost 2 bases, J lost 6 bases, and 16 bases lay in between.

The count of this clone is one. The V call is TRBV10-1, the J call TRBJ2-7; TRBD1 aligns across 7 bases. The V gene end was trimmed by 10 bases and the J gene end by 6 bases; junction bases not matched to a gene: 6. Germline lookup yields CDR1 WNHNN and CDR2 SYGVQD (reference sequence). The CDR3 extends over 11 amino acids. CDR3 amino acids: CATSTGSEQYF. In DNA form, the CDR3 reads TGCGCCACCTCGACAGGGAGCGAGCAGTACTTC.

The rearrangement uses TRBV28 and TRBJ1-1; 11 bases line up with TRBD1. CDR1 is MDHEN, CDR2 SYDVKM, per germline. Trimming cost V 5 bases and J 2 bases; bases outside gene matches: 7. The CDR3 has 16 amino acids. The CDR3 coding sequence is TGTGCCAGCAGTATATTAGGACAGGGGGCAAACACTGAAGCTTTCTTT. Translated: CASSILGQGANTEAFF.

The gene calls are TRBV15 and TRBJ2-1; D uncertain. From germline, CDR1 is LNHNV and CDR2 YYDKDF (reference sequence). Trimming pared 0 bases from V and 6 bases from J, leaving 9 bases between. This CDR3 has 14 residues. This CDR3 reads CATSRELAVNEQFF. DNA for the CDR3: TGTGCCACCAGCAGAGAATTGGCGGTCAATGAGCAGTTCTTC.

This clone appeared a few times. The chain carries TRBV7-6 and TRBJ1-2, with D uncertain. The CDR3 is made up of 13 amino acids. V lost 5 bases and J 4 bases, leaving 11 bases between the germline ends. The germline CDR1 and CDR2 sequences are SGHVS and FNYEAQ. The CDR3 DNA is TGTGCCAGCAGCCAACTAGGCGCCTATGGCTACACCTTC. Translation: CASSQLGAYGYTF.

The J gene is TRBJ1-6, the V gene TRBV27; 10 bases map to TRBD1. The ends lost 2 bases at V and 8 bases at J; junction bases unmatched: 3. Germline V gives CDR1 MNHEY, CDR2 SMNVEV (reference sequence). The CDR3 runs 15 residues. CDR3 sequence: CASSLGDRGDSPLHF. Here the CDR3 DNA reads TGTGCCAGCAGTTTAGGGGACAGGGGTGATTCACCCCTCCACTTT.

This clone was found once. The gene calls are TRBV11-2 and TRBJ1-6; no reliable D call. V dropped 1 base and J dropped 1 base, with 5 bases sitting between them. CDR1 SGHAT and CDR2 FQNNGV come from the germline V gene. This CDR3 comprises 15 residues. The CDR3 nucleotides read TGTGCCAGCAGCTTAGGCGTATCCTATAATTCACCCCTCCACTTT. Translation gives CASSLGVSYNSPLHF.

The CDR3 sequence is CASSPGTGSYNEQFF. The CDR3, as DNA: TGTGCCAGCAGCCCCGGGACAGGATCCTACAATGAGCAGTTCTTC. The chain uses TRBV16 and TRBJ2-1, with 8 positions matching TRBD1. V was clipped by 4 bases and J by 1 base; unmatched bases: 3. Germline values: CDR1 KGHSY, CDR2 FQNENV. The CDR3 length is 15 residues.

To note about this clone: This same CDR3 is encoded by further DNA sequences in the sample. The gene calls are TRBV6-2 or TRBV6-3 and TRBJ2-1; 10 positions agree with TRBD2. Germline values: CDR1 MNHEY, CDR2 SVGEGT. This CDR3 has 16 residues. Trimming took 0 bases from V and 5 from J; bases not matched to a gene: 4. The CDR3 loop reads CASSYSAGGPNNEQFF. The CDR3 coding sequence is TGTGCCAGCAGTTACTCAGCGGGAGGGCCGAACAATGAGCAGTTCTTC.